This T cell receptor (beta chain) is from a study of blood T cells in healthy people across ages. At the level of the study: Template switching captured about one barcoded beta molecule per two T cells. Study findings and constraints: A greater number of naive CD4+ cells and higher diversity distinguished long-lived donors from aged donors. While age rose, TCR beta diversity per million T cells dropped in a roughly linear way.

Each sample had at least 6 million PBMCs isolated. The V end lost 5 bases, the J end lost 7 bases, and 24 bases lay between the germline ends. The CDR3 is 16 residues long. CDR1 is SEHNR, CDR2 FQNEAQ, per germline (reference sequence). Details on this clonotype: Its antigen remains unknown.

The use of a sample-barcoded 5' primer and a J-beta primer mix characterized a second PCR of about 7 to 12 cycles. TCRdb fed the 5' RACE reads into MiXCR, producing one record per CDR3 protein. The profile covers about 580,000 distinct CDR3 sequences, with about 45% appearing a single time and just under 25% taken by the ten largest. Sequencing used blood. This TCR came from an elderly man in good health. The chain carries TRBV7-9 and TRBJ2-7, with D perhaps matching TRBD2 (5 bases). The CDR3 sequence is CASSRWGVGEEDEQYF. CDR3 DNA: TGTGCCAGCAGCCGCTGGGGAGTGGGAGAGGAGGATGAGCAGTACTTC.